A selection of T cell receptor beta chains follows, all from one sample in a study of shared clonotypes between healthy human individuals. Produced via immunoSEQ multiplex PCR; TCRdb's table is partial and in-frame only. Altogether millions of clones are present, 90% to 95% being singletons, with the ten largest covering 0.1% to 0.15%. Source material: naive CD4+ T cells sorted from blood. The receptor source for this set is a man between 18 and 29 years old in good health. Each CDR3 is given with its conserved first and last residue. The D gene is left open where the match is weak. Clone size is shown for a subset of rows, as once, few, many or a class of expanded clone.

>TRBJ2-7|TRBV5-1|.|.
CASSQMQGSPYEQYF
TGCGCCAGCAGCCAGATGCAGGGAAGTCCCTACGAGCAGTACTTC
>TRBJ2-2|TRBV6-5|.|.
CASTMNTGELFF
TGTGCCAGCACGATGAACACCGGGGAGCTGTTTTTT
>TRBJ2-7|TRBV6-5|.|.
CASRMDRVLEQYF
TGTGCCAGCAGGATGGATCGGGTACTCGAGCAGTACTTC
>TRBJ2-4|TRBV10-3|once|.
CAIRPGASKNIQYF
TGTGCCATCAGGCCTGGGGCGTCCAAAAACATTCAGTACTTC
>TRBJ2-5|TRBV25-1|.|.
CASSGQYRWSETQYF
TGTGCCAGCAGTGGACAATACAGGTGGTCAGAGACCCAGTACTTC
>TRBJ2-7|TRBV2|.|TRBD2
CASRNQKGLAGSYEQYF
TGTGCCAGCAGAAACCAAAAGGGACTAGCGGGCTCCTACGAGCAGTACTTC
>TRBJ1-1|TRBV19|.|.
CASTIRGGKAEAFF
TGTGCCAGCACAATCCGCGGGGGGAAGGCTGAAGCTTTCTTT
>TRBJ2-4|TRBV7-9|.|.
CASSLRGGALAKNIQYF
TGTGCCAGCAGCTTAAGGGGCGGGGCTCTAGCCAAAAACATTCAGTACTTC
>TRBJ2-7|TRBV27|.|.
CASRPDRLTYEQYF
TGTGCCAGCAGGCCGGACAGACTCACCTACGAGCAGTACTTC
>TRBJ1-1|TRBV6-5|.|.
CASGRVEAFF
TGTGCCAGCGGGAGAGTTGAAGCTTTCTTT
>TRBJ2-3|TRBV20-1|.|TRBD2
CSARGLEGQYF
TGCAGTGCTAGGGGACTAGAGGGGCAGTATTTT
>TRBJ2-6|TRBV6-1|.|.
CASRGAGANVLTF
TGTGCCAGCAGAGGGGCTGGGGCCAACGTCCTGACTTTC
>TRBJ2-7|TRBV5-1|.|TRBD2
CASSLGPGGDYEQYF
TGCGCCAGCAGCTTGGGTCCGGGAGGGGACTACGAGCAGTACTTC
>TRBJ2-7|TRBV10-1|.|TRBD2
CASGQAGGQEQYF
TGCGCCAGCGGTCAAGCGGGGGGGCAAGAGCAGTACTTC
>TRBJ1-2|TRBV2|.|TRBD1
CASSGTGAGGYTF
TGTGCCAGCAGTGGGACAGGGGCCGGAGGCTACACCTTC
>TRBJ2-1|TRBV7-9|.|.
CASSLTGAGVWNEQFF
TGTGCCAGCAGCTTAACCGGGGCCGGTGTGTGGAATGAGCAGTTCTTC
>TRBJ1-5|TRBV30|.|TRBD1
CAWSGGQGAKSNQPQHF
TGTGCCTGGAGTGGAGGACAGGGGGCGAAAAGCAATCAGCCCCAGCATTTT
>TRBJ1-2|TRBV9|.|.
CASSVSKQNYGYTF
TGTGCCAGCAGCGTATCGAAGCAAAATTATGGCTACACCTTC
>TRBJ2-5|TRBV25-1|.|.
CASSGATRTQETQYF
TGTGCCAGCAGTGGGGCGACTAGAACACAAGAGACCCAGTACTTC
>TRBJ2-7|TRBV19|.|.
CASMELGTSEQYF
TGTGCCAGTATGGAATTAGGGACAAGCGAGCAGTACTTC
>TRBJ2-5|TRBV28|few|TRBD1
CASSSLGQGRETQYF
TGTGCCAGCAGTTCCCTTGGACAGGGCAGGGAGACCCAGTACTTC
>TRBJ2-5|TRBV9|.|.
CASSGGTTSRQETQYF
TGTGCCAGCAGCGGTGGGACCACCTCGCGCCAAGAGACCCAGTACTTC
>TRBJ2-7|TRBV11-1|.|.
CASSIDRVEQYF
TGTGCCAGCAGTATCGACCGGGTCGAGCAGTACTTC
>TRBJ2-7|TRBV27|.|TRBD1
CASRQGSYEQYF
TGTGCCAGCAGACAGGGGTCCTACGAGCAGTACTTC
>TRBJ1-5|TRBV18|.|.
CASSPPVGEPQHF
TGTGCCAGCTCACCTCCGGTGGGAGAGCCCCAGCATTTT
>TRBJ2-4|TRBV5-4|.|TRBD1
CASSYGTGVDIQYF
TGTGCCAGCAGCTATGGGACAGGGGTAGACATTCAGTACTTC
>TRBJ2-5|TRBV19|.|TRBD2
CASSTRGLAETQYF
TGTGCCAGTAGTACCCGGGGACTAGCGGAGACCCAGTACTTC
>TRBJ2-3|TRBV7-9|.|.
CASSLSTGTDTQYF
TGTGCCAGCAGCTTAAGTACGGGCACAGATACGCAGTATTTT
>TRBJ2-7|TRBV9|.|TRBD1
CASSVEQGGTYEQYF
TGTGCCAGCAGCGTAGAACAGGGGGGAACCTACGAGCAGTACTTC
>TRBJ2-1|TRBV5-4|.|TRBD1
CASSQQQGAYNEQFF
TGTGCCAGCAGCCAACAACAGGGGGCTTACAATGAGCAGTTCTTC
>TRBJ2-5|TRBV27|.|TRBD2
CASRGLAGGETQYF
TGTGCCAGCCGGGGACTAGCGGGAGGAGAGACCCAGTACTTC
>TRBJ2-4|TRBV4-3|.|TRBD2
CASSQDYLGPTSGRGKNIQYF
TGCGCCAGCAGCCAAGACTATCTGGGCCCGACTAGCGGGAGGGGCAAAAACATTCAGTACTTC
>TRBJ2-3|TRBV7-2|.|TRBD1
CASSGRTGQGLTDTQYF
TGTGCCAGCAGCGGGCGGACAGGACAGGGGCTAACAGATACGCAGTATTTT
>TRBJ2-1|TRBV27|.|TRBD2
CASSDGGAMGNEQFF
TGTGCCAGCAGCGACGGGGGGGCCATGGGCAATGAGCAGTTCTTC
>TRBJ2-5|TRBV30|once|.
CAWSASSKETQYF
TGTGCCTGGAGTGCATCCTCAAAAGAGACCCAGTACTTC
>TRBJ2-5|TRBV5-4|.|TRBD2
CASSLRLAGETQYF
TGTGCCAGCAGCTTGAGACTAGCGGGAGAGACCCAGTACTTC
>TRBJ1-5|TRBV30|.|.
CAWTPGVAQPQHF
TGTGCCTGGACCCCAGGGGTTGCTCAGCCCCAGCATTTT
>TRBJ2-6|TRBV9|once|.
CASSFRLSSGANVLTF
TGTGCCAGCAGCTTTAGACTGAGCTCTGGGGCCAACGTCCTGACTTTC
>TRBJ2-7|TRBV7-2|.|TRBD1
CASSFDRARYEQYF
TGTGCCAGCAGCTTCGACAGGGCCAGGTACGAGCAGTACTTC
>TRBJ1-3|TRBV6-6|.|.
CASRKAEGGNTIYF
TGTGCCAGCAGGAAGGCGGAGGGGGGAAACACCATATATTTT